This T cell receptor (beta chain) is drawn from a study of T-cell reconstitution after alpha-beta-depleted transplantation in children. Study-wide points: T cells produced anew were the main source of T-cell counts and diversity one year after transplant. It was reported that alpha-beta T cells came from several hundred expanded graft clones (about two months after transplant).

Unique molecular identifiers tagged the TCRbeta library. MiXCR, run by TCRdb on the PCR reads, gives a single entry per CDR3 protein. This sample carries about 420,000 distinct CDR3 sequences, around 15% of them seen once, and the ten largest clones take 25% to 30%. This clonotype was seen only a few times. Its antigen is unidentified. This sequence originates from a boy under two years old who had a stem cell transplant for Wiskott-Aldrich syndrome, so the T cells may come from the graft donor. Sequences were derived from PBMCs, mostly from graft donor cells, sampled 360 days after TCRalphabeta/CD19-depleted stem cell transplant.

In DNA form, the CDR3 reads TGTGCCAGCAGGGGGACTACCAACTACGAGCAGTACTTC. It yields the protein CASRGTTNYEQYF. The J gene is TRBJ2-7, the V gene TRBV25-1; 7 bases match TRBD2. Trimming cost V 6 bases and J 3 bases; bases outside gene matches: 5. Germline V CDR1 and CDR2: MGHDK, SYGVNS. CDR3 size: 13 residues.